The 8 T cell receptor beta chains listed next were all sequenced from one sample in a study of T cells after yellow fever vaccination. TCRdb called the 5' RACE reads again in MiXCR, with one record for every CDR3 protein. The sample comprises around 590,000 distinct CDR3 sequences, around an eighth of which are singletons, and under 15% rests with the top ten. The specimen was PBMCs, collected on the day of the yellow fever booster vaccination. The receptors here all came from a man between 25 and 39 years old who received the YFV17D yellow fever vaccine.

The table lists this clonotype with a few counts. This chain joins TRBV14 and TRBJ2-3; 9 bases are shared with TRBD2. There are 16 residues in the CDR3. The germline gives CDR1 SGHDN, CDR2 FVKESK. J gave up 0 bases and V 3 bases, and 4 bases lay outside the gene matches. The CDR3 region has the DNA TGTGCCAGCAGCCATTACACTAGCGGGAGCACAGATACGCAGTATTTT. This gives the protein CASSHYTSGSTDTQYF.

V usage is TRBV7-2 and J usage is TRBJ1-2; D not certain. The germline V and J ends were trimmed by 1 base and 6 bases, with 9 bases remaining between them. The CDR3 is 13 amino acids. Germline values: CDR1 SGHTA, CDR2 FQGNSA. The CDR3 sequence is CASSLGRHDGYTF. DNA for the CDR3: TGTGCCAGCAGCTTAGGGCGGCATGATGGCTACACCTTC. Looking up the rest from reference TRBV7-2 and TRBJ1-2 gives the full variable domain: GAGVSQSPSNKVTEKGKDVELRCDPISGHTALYWYRQSLGQGLEFLIYFQGNSAPDKSGLPSDRFSAERTGGSVSTLTIQRTQQEDSAVYLCASSLGRHDGYTFGSGTRLTVV.

CDR3 region: CASSLIAVDYNEQFF. Here the CDR3 DNA reads TGCGCCAGCAGCTTGATAGCGGTCGACTACAATGAGCAGTTCTTC. The chain links TRBV5-1 to TRBJ2-1; D may be TRBD2 (6 bases). V gave up 1 base and J gave up 3 bases, with 11 bases separating them. Per germline, CDR1 SGHRS and CDR2 YFSETQ. The CDR3 is made up of 15 amino acids.

J is TRBJ2-7 and V is TRBV18, with D maybe TRBD2 (6 bases). Germline-derived CDR1 and CDR2 are KGHSH and LQKENI. V was cut by 0 bases and J by 0 bases, with 9 bases left in between. The CDR3 has 15 amino acids. This CDR3 is CASSPPDGSSYEQYF. The CDR3 coding sequence is TGTGCCAGCTCACCACCGGACGGGAGCTCCTACGAGCAGTACTTC.

The chain is built from TRBV5-6 and TRBJ1-4; D gene ambiguous. The length of the CDR3 is 14 residues. Per germline, CDR1 SGHDT and CDR2 YYEEEE. V lost 0 bases, J lost 8 bases, and 11 bases lay in between. The CDR3 region is CASSLGGGGEKLFF. The CDR3 nucleotides are TGTGCCAGCAGCTTGGGAGGAGGTGGAGAAAAACTGTTTTTT.

This clonotype showed up just a few times. Here the CDR3 DNA reads TGTGCCAGCTCACCACCGGATAGCGGCTTCTACGAGCAGTACTTC. Encoded protein: CASSPPDSGFYEQYF. V and J are TRBV18 and TRBJ2-7; tentatively, D is TRBD2 (6 bases). This CDR3 contains 15 residues. V was trimmed by 0 bases and J by 3 bases, leaving 12 bases between them. Germline CDR1 reads KGHSH; CDR2 reads LQKENI.

This clonotype appeared a few times. V usage is TRBV29-1 and J usage is TRBJ2-1; weak D call: TRBD2 (5 bases). The CDR3 spans 11 residues. Germline CDR1 reads SQVTM; CDR2 reads ANQGSEA. Trimming took 5 bases from V and 10 from J, leaving 12 bases between them. CDR3 sequence: CSVFSAAEQFF. CDR3 in DNA: TGCAGCGTTTTTAGCGCGGCCGAGCAGTTCTTC.

This clonotype was found a few times. This chain connects TRBV7-2 to TRBJ2-3, with TRBD2 matching over 8 bases. Trimming took 6 bases from V and 6 from J; bases not matched to a gene: 8. Looked up from germline, CDR1 is SGHTA and CDR2 is FQGNSA. The CDR3 totals 14 residues. CDR3 nucleotides: TGTGCCAGCAGGCTAGCGGGTTACCTGGATACGCAGTATTTT. It translates to CASRLAGYLDTQYF. Full variable domain (rest looked up from reference TRBV7-2 and TRBJ2-3): GAGVSQSPSNKVTEKGKDVELRCDPISGHTALYWYRQSLGQGLEFLIYFQGNSAPDKSGLPSDRFSAERTGGSVSTLTIQRTQQEDSAVYLCASRLAGYLDTQYFGPGTRLTVL.